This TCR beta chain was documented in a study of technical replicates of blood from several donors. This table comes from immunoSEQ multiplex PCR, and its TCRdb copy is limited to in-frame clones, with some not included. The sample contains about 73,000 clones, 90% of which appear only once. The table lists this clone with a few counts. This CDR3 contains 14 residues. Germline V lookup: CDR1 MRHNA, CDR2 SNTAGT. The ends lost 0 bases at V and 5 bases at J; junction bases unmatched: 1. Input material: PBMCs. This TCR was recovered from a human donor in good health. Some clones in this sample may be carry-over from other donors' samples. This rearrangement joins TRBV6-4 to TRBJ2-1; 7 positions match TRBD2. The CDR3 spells CASSDSTSHNEQFF. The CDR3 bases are TGTGCCAGCAGTGACTCGACTAGCCACAATGAGCAGTTCTTC.